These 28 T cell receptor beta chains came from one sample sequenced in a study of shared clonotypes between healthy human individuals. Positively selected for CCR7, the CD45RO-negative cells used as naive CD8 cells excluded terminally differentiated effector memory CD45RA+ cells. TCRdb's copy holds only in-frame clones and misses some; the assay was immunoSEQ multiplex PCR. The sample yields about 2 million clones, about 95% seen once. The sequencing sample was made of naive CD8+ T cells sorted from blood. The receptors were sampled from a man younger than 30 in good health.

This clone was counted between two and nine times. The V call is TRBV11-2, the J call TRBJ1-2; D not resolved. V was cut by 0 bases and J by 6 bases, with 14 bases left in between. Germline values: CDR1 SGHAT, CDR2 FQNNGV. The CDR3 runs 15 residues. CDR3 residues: CASSLEGSPGHGYTF. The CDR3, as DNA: TGTGCCAGCAGCTTAGAGGGCAGCCCAGGTCATGGCTACACCTTC.

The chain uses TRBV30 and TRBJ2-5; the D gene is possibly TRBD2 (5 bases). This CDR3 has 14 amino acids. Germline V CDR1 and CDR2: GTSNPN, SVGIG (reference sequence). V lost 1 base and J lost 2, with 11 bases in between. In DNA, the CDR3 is TGTGCCTGGAGTGGGGTCCCGGGACAAGAGACCCAGTACTTC. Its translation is CAWSGVPGQETQYF.

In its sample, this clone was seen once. The DNA for the CDR3 is TGTGCCAGCAGTGCCGACTTAACCCCTAGCACAGATACGCAGTATTTT. It encodes CASSADLTPSTDTQYF. The chain carries TRBV6-1 and TRBJ2-3; D call uncertain. This CDR3 region has 16 residues. CDR1 MNHNS and CDR2 SASEGT come from the germline V gene. Between the trimmed V and J ends, which lost 4 bases and 0 bases, there was a span of 14 bases.

This CDR3 is CASSYVGAGAFF. The CDR3 nucleotides read TGTGCCAGCAGTTACGTGGGAGCAGGGGCTTTCTTT. V usage is TRBV6-6 and J usage is TRBJ1-1, with D possibly TRBD1 on 5 matching bases. The V end was cut by 2 bases, the J end by 11 bases, with 12 bases between. In germline, CDR1 is MNHNY, CDR2 SVGAGI (reference sequence). CDR3 size: 12 residues.

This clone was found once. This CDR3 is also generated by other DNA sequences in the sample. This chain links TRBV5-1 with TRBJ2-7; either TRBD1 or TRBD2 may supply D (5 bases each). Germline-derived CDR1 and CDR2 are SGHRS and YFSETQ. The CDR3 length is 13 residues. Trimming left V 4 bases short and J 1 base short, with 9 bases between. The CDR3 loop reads CASSRGLSYEQYF. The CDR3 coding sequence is TGCGCCAGCAGCCGGGGCCTGTCCTACGAGCAGTACTTC.

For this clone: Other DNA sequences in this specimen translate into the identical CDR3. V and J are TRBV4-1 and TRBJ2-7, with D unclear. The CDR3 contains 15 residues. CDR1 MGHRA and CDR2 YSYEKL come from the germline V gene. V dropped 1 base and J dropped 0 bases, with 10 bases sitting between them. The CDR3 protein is CASSQGTASSYEQYF. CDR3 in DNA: TGCGCCAGCAGCCAAGGGACGGCTAGCTCCTACGAGCAGTACTTC.

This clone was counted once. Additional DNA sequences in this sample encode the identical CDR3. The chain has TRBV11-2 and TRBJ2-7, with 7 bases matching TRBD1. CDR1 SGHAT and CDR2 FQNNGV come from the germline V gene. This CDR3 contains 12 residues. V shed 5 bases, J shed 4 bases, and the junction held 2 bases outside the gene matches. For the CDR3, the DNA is TGTGCCAGCAGCCCGACAGGGTACGAGCAGTACTTC. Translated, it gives CASSPTGYEQYF.

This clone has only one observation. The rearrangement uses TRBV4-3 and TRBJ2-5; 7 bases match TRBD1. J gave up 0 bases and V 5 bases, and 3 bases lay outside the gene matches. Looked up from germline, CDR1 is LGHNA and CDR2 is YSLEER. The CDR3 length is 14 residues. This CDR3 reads CASSSDRNQETQYF. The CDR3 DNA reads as TGCGCCAGCAGCTCGGACAGGAACCAAGAGACCCAGTACTTC.

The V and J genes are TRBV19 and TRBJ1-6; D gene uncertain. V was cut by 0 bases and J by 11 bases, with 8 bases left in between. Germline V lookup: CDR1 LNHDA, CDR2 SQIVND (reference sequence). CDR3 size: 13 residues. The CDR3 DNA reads TGTGCCAGTAGTATAGATGGGAGCGCACCCCTCCACTTT. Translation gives CASSIDGSAPLHF.

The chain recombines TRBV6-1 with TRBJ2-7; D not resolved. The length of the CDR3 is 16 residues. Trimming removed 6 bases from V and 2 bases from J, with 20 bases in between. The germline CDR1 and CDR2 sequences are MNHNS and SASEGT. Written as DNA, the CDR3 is TGTGCCAGCAGCGAAAGCGTACTCCCCTTGGCCTACGAGCAGTACTTC. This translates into CASSESVLPLAYEQYF.

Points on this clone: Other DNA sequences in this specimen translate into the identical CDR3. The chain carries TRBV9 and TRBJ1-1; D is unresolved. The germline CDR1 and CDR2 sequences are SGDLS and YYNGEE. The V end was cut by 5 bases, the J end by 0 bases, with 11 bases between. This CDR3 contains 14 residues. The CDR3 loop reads CASSSGVMNTEAFF. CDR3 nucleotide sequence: TGTGCCAGCAGTTCAGGTGTCATGAACACTGAAGCTTTCTTT.

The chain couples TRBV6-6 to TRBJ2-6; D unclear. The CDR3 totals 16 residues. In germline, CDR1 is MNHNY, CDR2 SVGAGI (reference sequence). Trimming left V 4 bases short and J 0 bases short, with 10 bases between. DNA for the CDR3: TGTGCCAGCAGTTTCCGCTCCGACTCTGGGGCCAACGTCCTGACTTTC. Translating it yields CASSFRSDSGANVLTF.

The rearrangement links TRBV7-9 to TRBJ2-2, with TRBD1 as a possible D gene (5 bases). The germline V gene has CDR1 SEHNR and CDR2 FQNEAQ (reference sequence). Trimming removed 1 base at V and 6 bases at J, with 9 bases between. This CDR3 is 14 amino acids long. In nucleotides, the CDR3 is TGTGCCAGCAGCTTAGAAAGCAGGGCCGGGGAGCTGTTTTTT. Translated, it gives CASSLESRAGELFF.

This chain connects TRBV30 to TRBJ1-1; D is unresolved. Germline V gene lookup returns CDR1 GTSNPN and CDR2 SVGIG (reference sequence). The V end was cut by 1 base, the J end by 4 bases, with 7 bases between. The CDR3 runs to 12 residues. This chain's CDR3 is CAWSAGSTEAFF. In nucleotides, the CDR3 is TGTGCCTGGAGTGCGGGGTCCACTGAAGCTTTCTTT.

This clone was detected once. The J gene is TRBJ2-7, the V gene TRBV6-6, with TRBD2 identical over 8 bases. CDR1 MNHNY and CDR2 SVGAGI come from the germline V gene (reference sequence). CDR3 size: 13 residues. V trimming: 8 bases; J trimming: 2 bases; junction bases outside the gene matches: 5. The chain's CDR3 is CASLGGGTYEQYF. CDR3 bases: TGTGCCAGCCTGGGCGGGGGGACCTACGAGCAGTACTTC.

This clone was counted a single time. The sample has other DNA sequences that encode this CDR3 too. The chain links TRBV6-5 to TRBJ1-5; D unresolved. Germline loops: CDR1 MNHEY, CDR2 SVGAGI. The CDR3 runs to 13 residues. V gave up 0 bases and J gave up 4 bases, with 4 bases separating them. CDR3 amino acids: CASSYSPNQPQHF. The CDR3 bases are TGTGCCAGCAGTTACTCGCCAAATCAGCCCCAGCATTTT.

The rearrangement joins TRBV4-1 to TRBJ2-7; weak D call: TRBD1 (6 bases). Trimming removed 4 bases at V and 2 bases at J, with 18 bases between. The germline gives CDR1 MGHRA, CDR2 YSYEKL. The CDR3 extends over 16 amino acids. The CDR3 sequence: CASSPKAGQSTYEQYF. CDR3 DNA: TGCGCCAGCAGCCCCAAGGCCGGACAGTCGACCTACGAGCAGTACTTC.

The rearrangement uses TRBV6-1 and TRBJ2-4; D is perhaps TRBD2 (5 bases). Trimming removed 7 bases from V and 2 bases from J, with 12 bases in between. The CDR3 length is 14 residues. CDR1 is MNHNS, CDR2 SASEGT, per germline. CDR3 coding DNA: TGTGCCAGCACCGGGGAAATGTCCAAAAACATTCAGTACTTC. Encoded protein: CASTGEMSKNIQYF.

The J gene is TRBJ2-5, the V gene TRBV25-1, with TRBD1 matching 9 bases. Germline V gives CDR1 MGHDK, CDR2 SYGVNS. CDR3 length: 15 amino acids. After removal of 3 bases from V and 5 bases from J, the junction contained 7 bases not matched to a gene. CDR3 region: CASSDPGQGAETQYF. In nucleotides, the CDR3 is TGTGCCAGCAGTGACCCGGGACAGGGTGCGGAGACCCAGTACTTC.

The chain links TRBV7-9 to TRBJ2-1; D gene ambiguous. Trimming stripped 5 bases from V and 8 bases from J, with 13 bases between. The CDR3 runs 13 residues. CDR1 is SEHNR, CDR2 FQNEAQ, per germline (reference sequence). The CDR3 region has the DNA TGTGCCAGCAGCCCTGGAACCAACTATGAGCAGTTCTTC. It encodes CASSPGTNYEQFF.

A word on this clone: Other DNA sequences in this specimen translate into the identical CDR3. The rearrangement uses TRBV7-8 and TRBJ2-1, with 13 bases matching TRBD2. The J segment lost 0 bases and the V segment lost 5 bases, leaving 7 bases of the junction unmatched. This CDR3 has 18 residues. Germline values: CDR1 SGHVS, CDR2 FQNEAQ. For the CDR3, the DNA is TGTGCCAGCAGCCCAGGACTAGCGGGAGCGAGCTCCTACAATGAGCAGTTCTTC. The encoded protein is CASSPGLAGASSYNEQFF.

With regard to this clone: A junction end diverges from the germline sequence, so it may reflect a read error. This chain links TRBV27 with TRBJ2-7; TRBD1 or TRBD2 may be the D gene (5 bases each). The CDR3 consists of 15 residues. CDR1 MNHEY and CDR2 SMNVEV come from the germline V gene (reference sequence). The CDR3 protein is CASSLSAEGLPEEYF. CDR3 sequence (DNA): TGTGCCAGCAGTTTATCGGCCGAGGGGTTGCCCGAGGAGTACTTC.

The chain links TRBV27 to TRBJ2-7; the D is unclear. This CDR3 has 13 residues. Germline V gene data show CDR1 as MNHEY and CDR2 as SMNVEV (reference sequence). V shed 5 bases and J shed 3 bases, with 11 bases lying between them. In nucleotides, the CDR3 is TGTGCCAGCAGTCTACGGACGTACTACGAGCAGTACTTC. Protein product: CASSLRTYYEQYF.

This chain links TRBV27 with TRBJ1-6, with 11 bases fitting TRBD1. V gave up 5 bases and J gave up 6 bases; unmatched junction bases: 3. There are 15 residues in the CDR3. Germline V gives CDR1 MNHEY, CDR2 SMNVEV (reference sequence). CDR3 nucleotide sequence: TGTGCCAGCAGTATAGGACAGGGGGCTAATTCACCCCTCCACTTT. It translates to CASSIGQGANSPLHF.

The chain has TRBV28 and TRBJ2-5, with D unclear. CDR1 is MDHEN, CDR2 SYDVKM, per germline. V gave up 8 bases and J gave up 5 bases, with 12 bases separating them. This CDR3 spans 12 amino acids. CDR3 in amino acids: CASEKWPETQYF. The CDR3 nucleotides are TGTGCCAGCGAAAAATGGCCGGAGACCCAGTACTTC.

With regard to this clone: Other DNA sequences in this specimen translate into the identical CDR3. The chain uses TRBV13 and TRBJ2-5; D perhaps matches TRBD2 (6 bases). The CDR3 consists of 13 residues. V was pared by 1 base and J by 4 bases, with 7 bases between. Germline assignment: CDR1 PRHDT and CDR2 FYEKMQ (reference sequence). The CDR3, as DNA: TGTGCCAGCAGCTTAGAAGCGGGAGAGACCCAGTACTTC. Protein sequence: CASSLEAGETQYF.

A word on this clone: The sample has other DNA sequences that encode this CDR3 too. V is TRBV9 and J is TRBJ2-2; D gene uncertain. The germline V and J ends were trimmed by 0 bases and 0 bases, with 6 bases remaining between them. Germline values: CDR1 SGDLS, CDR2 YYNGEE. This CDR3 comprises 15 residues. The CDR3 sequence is CASSVGTTNTGELFF. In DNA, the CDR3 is TGTGCCAGCAGCGTAGGGACCACGAACACCGGGGAGCTGTTTTTT.

CDR3 sequence: CASGLGTGSNYGYTF. The CDR3 nucleotides read TGTGCTAGTGGTTTGGGGACAGGGTCCAACTATGGCTACACCTTC. J is TRBJ1-2 and V is TRBV12-5; 8 bases align to TRBD1. Germline values: CDR1 LGHNT, CDR2 FRNRAP. After removal of 1 base from V and 2 bases from J, the junction contained 3 bases not matched to a gene. The CDR3 runs 15 residues.